The next 21 T cell receptor beta chains were all read from a single sample in a study of blood T cell repertoires in COVID-19. Only in-frame clones appear in the TCRdb table, and some are missing; sequencing was by immunoSEQ multiplex PCR. This sample yields fewer than 200,000 clones, of which about 83% are seen a single time; roughly 19% belongs to the top ten. The specimen sequenced was peripheral blood. Receptor source: a woman aged 70-85 years who had recovered from COVID-19.

The chain carries TRBV18 and TRBJ1-6; 8 nucleotides align to TRBD1. The CDR3 is 16 residues long. Germline values: CDR1 KGHSH, CDR2 LQKENI. The V and J ends lost 6 bases and 6 bases, in that order; junction bases with no gene match: 10. The CDR3 DNA reads as TGTGCCAGCTCCCAACGACAGGGGCGATCTAATTCACCCCTCCACTTT. This codes for CASSQRQGRSNSPLHF.

CDR3 in amino acids: CASSIVSGDGYTF. The CDR3 nucleotides are TGTGCCAGTAGTATAGTCTCGGGGGATGGCTACACCTTC. J is TRBJ1-2 and V is TRBV19; D possibly corresponds to TRBD1 (5 bases). Germline V lookup: CDR1 LNHDA, CDR2 SQIVND (reference sequence). This CDR3 is 13 amino acids long. V lost 1 base to trimming and J lost 6 bases, with 9 bases between them.

At least ten counts were recorded for this clone. Here the CDR3 reads CASSADRNTEAFF. The CDR3 DNA sequence: TGTGCCAGCAGCGCCGACAGGAACACTGAAGCTTTCTTT. The chain is built from TRBV2 and TRBJ1-1, with a possible D match to TRBD1 (5 bases). Germline V gene sequence: CDR1 SNHLY, CDR2 FYNNEI. Trimming removed 6 bases from V and 1 base from J, with 9 bases in between. The CDR3 totals 13 residues.

The chain combines TRBV3-1 (or the pseudogene TRBV3-2) with TRBJ1-2; maybe TRBD1 (6 bases). From germline, CDR1 is LGHDT and CDR2 YNNKEL (reference sequence). Trimming shortened V by 1 base and J by 1 base, and 7 bases separated the two germline ends. CDR3 length: 14 amino acids. The CDR3 DNA reads as TGTGCCAGCAGCCAAGGACAGGATAACTATGGCTACACCTTC. This codes for CASSQGQDNYGYTF.

This chain links TRBV11-3 with TRBJ2-1; 11 bases match TRBD2. The V and J ends lost 5 bases and 9 bases, in that order; junction bases with no gene match: 9. CDR3 length: 15 residues. Per germline, CDR1 SGHNT and CDR2 YENEEA. The CDR3 reads CASSLGFSGGGEQFF. CDR3 DNA: TGTGCCAGCAGCCTGGGGTTTAGCGGGGGGGGTGAGCAGTTCTTC.

A few counts support this clone. This same CDR3 is encoded by further DNA sequences in the sample. The chain has TRBV7-2 and TRBJ2-1; D is unclear. This CDR3 has 14 amino acids. Germline V gives CDR1 SGHTA, CDR2 FQGNSA. V lost 1 base and J 5 bases, leaving 9 bases between the germline ends. The CDR3 DNA reads as TGTGCCAGCAGCTTAGGCAGTTCCCACAATGAGCAGTTCTTC. It translates to CASSLGSSHNEQFF.

This clone was counted between two and nine times. The chain joins TRBV10-3 to TRBJ2-6, with 9 bases aligning to TRBD1. There are 17 residues in the CDR3. The V segment lost 4 bases and the J segment 1 base; nucleotides outside the gene matches: 5. Germline V gene lookup returns CDR1 ENHRY and CDR2 SYGVKD. In DNA, the CDR3 is TGTGCCATCAGTGGGGGACAGGGCATATCTGGGGCCAACGTCCTGACTTTC. Protein: CAISGGQGISGANVLTF.

The V gene is TRBV6-5, the J gene TRBJ1-3; 8 bases are shared with TRBD1. CDR1 is MNHEY and CDR2 is SVGAGI in the germline V gene. The length of the CDR3 is 15 residues. With 5 bases clipped from V and 4 bases from J, the junction kept 7 bases outside the gene matches. The CDR3 here is CASSPQGARGNTIYF. The CDR3 bases are TGTGCCAGCAGTCCCCAGGGGGCGAGGGGAAACACCATATATTTT.

The chain links TRBV25-1 to TRBJ1-1; 7 bases line up with TRBD1. Looked up from germline, CDR1 is MGHDK and CDR2 is SYGVNS. The V and J ends lost 3 bases and 0 bases, in that order; junction bases with no gene match: 7. This CDR3 contains 16 residues. Here the CDR3 DNA reads TGTGCCAGCAGTGATACCTATACAGGGGTGAACACTGAAGCTTTCTTT. The encoded protein is CASSDTYTGVNTEAFF.

This clone was observed once. The gene calls are TRBV7-2 and TRBJ2-1, with a possible D match to TRBD2 (6 bases). CDR1 is SGHTA and CDR2 is FQGNSA in the germline V gene. The CDR3 is 12 residues long. Trimming removed 4 bases from V and 6 bases from J, with 7 bases in between. As DNA, the CDR3 is TGTGCCAGCAGCTCGACTAGCAATGAGCAGTTCTTC. Translating it yields CASSSTSNEQFF.

The genes are TRBV5-4 and TRBJ2-1, with 16 bases matching TRBD2. This CDR3 has 19 residues. Germline V CDR1 and CDR2: SGHNT, YYREEE (reference sequence). Losses at the gene ends were 4 bases for V and 0 bases for J; bases not matched to a gene: 7. CDR3 nucleotide sequence: TGTGCCAGCAGCCATGGGACTAGCGGGGGGGCCAGCTCCTACAATGAGCAGTTCTTC. Translation: CASSHGTSGGASSYNEQFF.

The gene calls are TRBV6-5 and TRBJ2-5, with 9 bases lining up with TRBD2. Germline loops: CDR1 MNHEY, CDR2 SVGAGI. CDR3 length: 15 amino acids. With 6 bases clipped from V and 1 base from J, the junction kept 6 bases outside the gene matches. CDR3 sequence: CASSRGGLAQETQYF. The DNA of the CDR3 is TGTGCCAGCAGCCGGGGGGGACTAGCCCAAGAGACCCAGTACTTC.

The gene calls are TRBV3-1 (or the pseudogene TRBV3-2) and TRBJ1-1; D perhaps matches TRBD1 (5 bases). From germline, CDR1 is LGHDT and CDR2 YNNKEL (reference sequence). V lost 7 bases and J 5 bases, leaving 14 bases between the germline ends. CDR3 length equals 13 residues. The CDR3 nucleotides read TGTGCCAGCACCCGCGGGGGGAGGACTGAAGCTTTCTTT. Translation gives CASTRGGRTEAFF.

The rearrangement joins TRBV10-3 to TRBJ1-4; 10 bases line up with TRBD1. The CDR3 runs to 14 residues. Per the germline V gene, CDR1 is ENHRY and CDR2 is SYGVKD. V lost 5 bases, J lost 7 bases, and 4 bases stayed unmatched. This CDR3 reads CAISPGTGVEKLFF. In nucleotides, the CDR3 is TGTGCCATCAGTCCCGGGACAGGGGTTGAAAAACTGTTTTTT.

J is TRBJ1-5 and V is TRBV18, with a tentative D call TRBD1 (5 bases). The CDR3 contains 16 residues. V was shortened by 5 bases and J by 4 bases, with 18 bases between the two germline ends. Germline V gives CDR1 KGHSH, CDR2 LQKENI. The CDR3 coding sequence is TGTGCCAGCTCATCCGATCCCCTGGGGCGGAATCAGCCCCAGCATTTT. It codes for CASSSDPLGRNQPQHF.

CDR3 sequence reads: CAISESGQGPFEKLFF. In nucleotides, the CDR3 is TGTGCCATCAGTGAGTCTGGACAGGGCCCTTTTGAAAAACTGTTTTTT. The rearrangement links TRBV10-3 to TRBJ1-4, with 8 bases aligning to TRBD1. Germline assignment: CDR1 ENHRY and CDR2 SYGVKD. The CDR3 extends over 16 amino acids. Trimming at V came to 0 bases and at J to 7 bases, leaving 7 bases not matched to a gene.

As to this clone: In the same sample, other DNA sequences code for this CDR3. The chain carries TRBV18 and TRBJ2-3, with 7 bases that match TRBD2. The V segment lost 3 bases and the J segment 3 bases; nucleotides outside the gene matches: 3. The CDR3 runs to 14 residues. Germline V gene sequence: CDR1 KGHSH, CDR2 LQKENI. DNA of the CDR3: TGTGCCAGCTCACCGGTGGGAGGGACAGATACGCAGTATTTT. Protein sequence: CASSPVGGTDTQYF. The entire variable domain, with the rest obtained from reference TRBV18 and TRBJ2-3, is as follows: NAGVMQNPRHLVRRRGQEARLRCSPMKGHSHVYWYRQLPEEGLKFMVYLQKENIIDESGMPKERFSAEFPKEGPSILRIQQVVRGDSAAYFCASSPVGGTDTQYFGPGTRLTVL.

V and J are TRBV18 and TRBJ1-1; perhaps TRBD1 as D (6 bases). Germline loops: CDR1 KGHSH, CDR2 LQKENI. The CDR3 is 15 residues long. The CDR3 here is CAAHLQGTAYTEAFF. Written as DNA, the CDR3 is TGTGCAGCTCACCTTCAGGGGACGGCGTACACTGAAGCTTTCTTT.

This chain joins TRBV7-2 and TRBJ2-5, with D possibly TRBD2 on 5 matching bases. CDR1 is SGHTA, CDR2 FQGNSA, per germline. V lost 1 base, J lost 7 bases, and 10 bases lay in between. The CDR3 consists of 13 residues. This chain's CDR3 is CASSLESRGTQYF. CDR3 bases: TGTGCCAGCAGCTTAGAATCCCGGGGGACCCAGTACTTC.

The CDR3 is CAISLGGNTEAFF. DNA of the CDR3: TGTGCCATCAGCCTGGGGGGGAACACTGAAGCTTTCTTT. The rearrangement joins TRBV10-3 to TRBJ1-1, with D tentatively TRBD1 (5 bases). CDR1 and CDR2 from the germline V gene are ENHRY and SYGVKD. CDR3 length equals 13 residues. Trimming cost V 6 bases and J 1 base, with 9 bases left between them.

The chain uses TRBV12-3 or TRBV12-4 and TRBJ1-1; no clear D. CDR3 length: 13 amino acids. The V end lost 3 bases, the J end lost 6 bases, and 11 bases lay between the germline ends. CDR3 region: CASSFAHEAEAFF. The CDR3 bases are TGTGCCAGCAGTTTCGCCCACGAGGCTGAAGCTTTCTTT.